A single sample gave rise to the 8 T cell receptor beta chains below, sequenced in a study of CD8 T cells in ankylosing spondylitis. TCRdb re-called the 5' RACE reads with MiXCR, one entry per CDR3 protein. The table has around 160,000 distinct CDR3 sequences, around a tenth seen once. The sequenced material came from blood, either unsorted or a sorted T cell fraction (not recorded which). These receptors originate from a male donor with ankylosing spondylitis or in good health (not recorded which).

This clonotype was recorded at least ten times. This sequence joins TRBV5-1 and TRBJ2-1; D is undetermined. Germline V gene lookup returns CDR1 SGHRS and CDR2 YFSETQ. The CDR3 is 15 residues long. V was clipped by 1 base and J by 0 bases, with 8 bases between them. The CDR3 here is CASSLYSSSYNEQFF. The CDR3 region has the DNA TGCGCCAGCAGCTTGTACAGTAGCTCCTACAATGAGCAGTTCTTC. The full variable domain, completed using reference TRBV5-1 and TRBJ2-1, is KAGVTQTPRYLIKTRGQQVTLSCSPISGHRSVSWYQQTPGQGLQFLFEYFSETQRNKGNFPGRFSGRQFSNSRSEMNVSTLELGDSALYLCASSLYSSSYNEQFFGPGTRLTVL.

The V call is TRBV18, the J call TRBJ2-1; 11 bases line up with TRBD2. The CDR3 has 17 residues. Germline values: CDR1 KGHSH, CDR2 LQKENI. J lost 7 bases, V lost 0 bases, and 8 bases had no gene match. CDR3 sequence reads: CASSPPKLAGVRNEQFF. The CDR3 nucleotides are TGTGCCAGCTCACCACCAAAACTAGCGGGAGTCCGAAATGAGCAGTTCTTC.

This chain uses TRBV11-1 with TRBJ2-1; D remains ambiguous. V was clipped by 2 bases and J by 16 bases, with 18 bases between them. From germline, CDR1 is SGHAT and CDR2 FQDESV (reference sequence). This CDR3 region has 13 residues. CDR3 loop: CASSLLSQAINFF. The CDR3 bases are TGTGCCAGCAGCTTATTAAGTCAGGCTATCAATTTCTTC.

This clonotype was detected ten times or more. This rearrangement joins TRBV5-8 to TRBJ2-1; TRBD2 agrees at 11 bases. Germline trimming cut 4 bases from V and 7 bases from J; bases unmatched to any gene: 10. The CDR3 is 16 residues long. Per germline, CDR1 SGHTS and CDR2 YDEGEE. CDR3 DNA sequence: TGTGCCAGCAGCGACCCTACTAGCGGGGGAAGAAATGAGCAGTTCTTC. Protein product: CASSDPTSGGRNEQFF.

This clonotype came up a few times. The V and J genes are TRBV20-1 and TRBJ2-7; D might be TRBD1 (7 bases). V lost 6 bases, J lost 1 base, and 13 bases lay in between. Germline CDR1 reads DFQATT; CDR2 reads SNEGSKA (reference sequence). The CDR3 contains 13 residues. The CDR3 reads CSAATGRSYEQYF. CDR3 DNA: TGCAGTGCAGCGACAGGGAGGTCCTACGAGCAGTACTTC.

This clonotype was seen only a few times. The J gene is TRBJ1-5, the V gene TRBV6-1; 9 bases are a match to TRBD1. V gave up 4 bases and J gave up 6 bases; unmatched junction bases: 7. This CDR3 has 15 residues. CDR1 and CDR2 from the germline V gene are MNHNS and SASEGT. CDR3 nucleotides: TGTGCCAGCAGTGCAACAGGGGGCGGCGGTCAGCCCCAGCATTTT. It translates to CASSATGGGGQPQHF.

V usage is TRBV11-2 and J usage is TRBJ2-7; 10 bases are shared with TRBD2. The V gene end was trimmed by 2 bases and the J gene end by 0 bases; junction bases not matched to a gene: 7. This CDR3 has 17 residues. CDR1 is SGHAT and CDR2 is FQNNGV in the germline V gene. The DNA of the CDR3 is TGTGCCAGCAGCTTACGTTTTAGCGGGGGGTTCTCCTACGAGCAGTACTTC. Translating it yields CASSLRFSGGFSYEQYF.

The sample holds a few counts of this clonotype. J is TRBJ2-7 and V is TRBV6-2 or TRBV6-3; unclear D gene. Germline CDR1 and CDR2: MNHEY and SVGEGT. Trimming removed 5 bases from V and 7 bases from J, with 12 bases in between. The CDR3 runs to 12 residues. The CDR3 sequence is CASSAGAGEQYF. The DNA of the CDR3 is TGTGCCAGCAGTGCCGGTGCTGGGGAGCAGTACTTC.